This TCR beta chain comes out of a study of blood T cell repertoires in COVID-19. Across the study: Material from acute and convalescent COVID-19 was sourced from the United States, Italy and Spain. Sample material is recorded as cDNA or gDNA derived from T cells, B-cell-depleted T cells, or PBMCs.

Authors' data handling: Amplification of reference gene primers provided the estimated nucleated cell counts. Sequenced by immunoSEQ multiplex PCR; TCRdb stores in-frame clones only, minus some. That table furnishes V, J and clone size, whereas the DNA furnished D and trimming. The table includes some 190,000 clones, about 85% detected once. V was cut by 3 bases and J by 8 bases, with 11 bases left in between. The CDR3 spans 14 residues. Germline CDR1 and CDR2: LGHDT and YNNKEL (reference sequence). The sequenced sample consisted of peripheral blood. The gene calls are TRBV3-1 (or the pseudogene TRBV3-2) and TRBJ1-6; tentatively, D is TRBD1 (5 bases). This clonotype was sampled from a woman aged 80 or older with acute or convalescent COVID-19. The CDR3 loop is CASSQTEGYSPLHF. In DNA form, the CDR3 reads TGTGCCAGCAGCCAGACAGAAGGGTATTCACCCCTCCACTTT.